The source of this T cell receptor (beta chain) is a study of blood T cell repertoires in COVID-19. V lost 5 bases and J lost 6, with 20 bases in between. The CDR3 is made up of 15 amino acids. Germline V gene sequence: CDR1 SGHAT, CDR2 FQNNGV. Some clones are missing from TCRdb's copy, which holds only in-frame ones; the method was immunoSEQ multiplex PCR. The sample yields roughly 300,000 clones, more than 85% seen once. Before being deemed recovered, Cohort 3 donors had two negative PCRs, clearance, or symptom resolution. Material: PBMCs or T cells enriched from blood (not recorded which). This TCR derives from a woman in her twenties or thirties who had recovered from COVID-19. The V gene is TRBV11-2, the J gene TRBJ2-7, with D possibly being TRBD2 (5 bases). The CDR3 here is CASSPGRSLAGEQYF. The CDR3 DNA follows: TGTGCCAGCAGCCCTGGTCGATCGCTAGCCGGCGAGCAGTACTTC.